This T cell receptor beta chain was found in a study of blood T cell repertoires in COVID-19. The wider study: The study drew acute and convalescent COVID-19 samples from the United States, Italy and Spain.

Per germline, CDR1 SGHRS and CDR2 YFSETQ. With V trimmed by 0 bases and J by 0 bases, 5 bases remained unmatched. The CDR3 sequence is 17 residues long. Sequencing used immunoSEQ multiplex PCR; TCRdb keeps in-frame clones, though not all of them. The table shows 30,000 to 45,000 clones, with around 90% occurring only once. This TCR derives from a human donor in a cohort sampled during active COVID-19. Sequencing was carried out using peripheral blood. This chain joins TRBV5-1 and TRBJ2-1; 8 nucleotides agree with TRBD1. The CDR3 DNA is TGCGCCAGCAGCTTGGGGACAGGGTTTAGCTCCTACAATGAGCAGTTCTTC. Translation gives CASSLGTGFSSYNEQFF.